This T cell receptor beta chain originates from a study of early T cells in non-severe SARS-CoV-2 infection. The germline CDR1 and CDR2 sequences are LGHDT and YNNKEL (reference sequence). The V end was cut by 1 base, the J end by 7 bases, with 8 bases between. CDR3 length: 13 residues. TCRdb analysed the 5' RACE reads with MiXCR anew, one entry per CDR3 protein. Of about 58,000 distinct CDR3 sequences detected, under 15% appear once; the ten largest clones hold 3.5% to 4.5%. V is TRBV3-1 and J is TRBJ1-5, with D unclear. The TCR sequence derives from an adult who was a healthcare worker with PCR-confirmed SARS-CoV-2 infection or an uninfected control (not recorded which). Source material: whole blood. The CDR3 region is CASSQGVRQPQHF. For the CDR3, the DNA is TGTGCCAGCAGCCAAGGGGTGAGGCAGCCCCAGCATTTT. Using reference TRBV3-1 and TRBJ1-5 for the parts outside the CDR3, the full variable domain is DTAVSQTPKYLVTQMGNDKSIKCEQNLGHDTMYWYKQDSKKFLKIMFSYNNKELIINETVPNRFSPKSPDKAHLNLHINSLELGDSAVYFCASSQGVRQPQHFGDGTRLSIL.